The present TCR beta chain was sequenced within a study of T cell changes during pregnancy in multiple sclerosis. Profiling relied on immunoSEQ multiplex PCR, and the TCRdb table lists in-frame clones only, not all of them. The table has approximately 53,000 clones, around 90% seen once; the top ten hold 4.5% to 5.5%. With 5 bases removed from V and 3 bases from J, the gap between germline ends came to 17 bases. This CDR3 comprises 16 residues. Germline CDR1 SGHTA, CDR2 FQGTGA. The chain links TRBV7-3 to TRBJ2-1, with a possible D match to TRBD1 (8 bases). This specimen was peripheral blood, taken after pregnancy. The receptor comes from a female donor in good health, enrolled as a control in a pregnancy study. The CDR3 DNA reads TGTGCCAGCAGCCGCTACAGGGGGGAGGGCTACAATGAGCAGTTCTTC. Amino acids: CASSRYRGEGYNEQFF.